This T cell receptor (beta chain) derives from a study of blood T cell repertoires in COVID-19. About the study: T cells, B-cell-depleted T cells, or PBMCs supplied cDNA or gDNA.

Germline CDR1 is LNHNV and CDR2 is YYDKDF (reference sequence). This CDR3 contains 16 residues. After removal of 1 base from V and 8 bases from J, the junction contained 6 bases not matched to a gene. Only in-frame clones appear in the TCRdb table, and some are missing; sequencing was by immunoSEQ multiplex PCR. The sample lists approximately 210,000 clones; 70% to 85% were seen once. Sequenced input: PBMCs or T cells enriched from blood (not recorded which). The TCR was taken from a man aged 40-49 years who had recovered from COVID-19. V and J are TRBV15 and TRBJ2-1, with 12 bases fitting TRBD2. CDR3 nucleotides: TGTGCCACCAGCAGAGTATCTAGCGGGAGGGCTCATGAGCAGTTCTTC. The encoded protein is CATSRVSSGRAHEQFF.